This is a list of T cell receptor beta chains from one sample in a study of OX40 agonist ivuxolimab in advanced cancers. Assay used: immunoSEQ multiplex PCR; TCRdb lists only in-frame clones, some missing. The table shows just under 20,000 clones, with 80% to 90% occurring only once. Specimen: CD4+ or CD8+ T cells sorted from blood, collected in a trial of the OX40 agonist ivuxolimab. Receptor source: an adult with an advanced solid tumor such as melanoma, head and neck, liver or kidney cancer. Both conserved end residues are part of each CDR3. The order of the fields is V gene, clone size, J gene, D gene, CDR3 DNA, CDR3 protein. D genes are given only for firm matches. Clone size is stated in some rows and not others, as once, few, many or a class when expanded.

TRBV30	-	TRBJ1-5	-	TGTGCCTGGAGTGCCCATAGCAATCAGCCCCAGCATTTT	CAWSAHSNQPQHF
TRBV10-3	-	TRBJ2-5	-	TGTGCCACCGGGGGCGAGGGGATAGGGGAGACCCAGTACTTC	CATGGEGIGETQYF
TRBV5-1	-	TRBJ2-2	-	TGCGCCAGCAGCCACACAGGGCCCGGGGAGCTGTTTTTT	CASSHTGPGELFF
TRBV5-6	-	TRBJ2-7	-	TGTGCCAGCAGCTTGGAGTTGGGTTACGAGCAGTACTTC	CASSLELGYEQYF
TRBV20-1	few	TRBJ2-5	-	TGCAGCGCCTACCCCCGGGACCAGTACTTC	CSAYPRDQYF
TRBV2	-	TRBJ2-1	TRBD2	TGTGCCAGCAGTGTGACTAGCGGGAGGGATCCGTACAATGAGCAGTTCTTC	CASSVTSGRDPYNEQFF
TRBV9	few	TRBJ1-1	-	TGTGCCAGCAGCGTAGATTGGGCAGATGAAGCTTTCTTT	CASSVDWADEAFF
TRBV9	-	TRBJ2-1	TRBD2	TGTGCCAGCAGCCCTTCCGGCGGGAGCCCATTCAATGAGCAGTTCTTC	CASSPSGGSPFNEQFF
TRBV5-1	-	TRBJ2-1	-	TGCGCCAGCAGCCTAGGAACCCCCGAGCAGTTCTTC	CASSLGTPEQFF
TRBV9	-	TRBJ1-1	-	TGTGCCAGCAGCGCGCCGCCCGGGGGTAACACTGAAGCTTTCTTT	CASSAPPGGNTEAFF
TRBV7-2	-	TRBJ2-7	-	TGTGCCAGCAGCTTAGTGAAGGGCCCCAGGTACGAGCAGTACTTC	CASSLVKGPRYEQYF
TRBV19	-	TRBJ2-1	-	TGTGCCAGTAGTATAGATCTGGGGCAGGGTGTTTACAATGAGCAGTTCTTC	CASSIDLGQGVYNEQFF